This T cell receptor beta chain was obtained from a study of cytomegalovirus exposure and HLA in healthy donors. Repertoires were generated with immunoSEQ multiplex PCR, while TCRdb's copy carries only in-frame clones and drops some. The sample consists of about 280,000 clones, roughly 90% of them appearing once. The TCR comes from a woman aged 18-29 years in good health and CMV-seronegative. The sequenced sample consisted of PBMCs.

CDR3 loop: CASSLMPTDTQYF. The CDR3 DNA is TGCGCCAGCAGCCTAATGCCCACAGATACGCAGTATTTT. V usage is TRBV5-1 and J usage is TRBJ2-3; D unresolved. V dropped 4 bases and J dropped 2 bases, with 8 bases sitting between them. Per germline, CDR1 SGHRS and CDR2 YFSETQ. The CDR3 is made up of 13 amino acids.